Listed below are T cell receptor beta chains from one sample, sequenced in a study of cytomegalovirus exposure and HLA in healthy donors. Data came from immunoSEQ multiplex PCR; TCRdb stores just in-frame clones and leaves some out. In the table there are about 180,000 clones, approximately 82% of which are singletons. Sequenced sample: PBMCs. Receptor source: a girl between 2 and 10 years old in good health and CMV-seropositive. Each CDR3 is given with its conserved first and last residue. Fields, in order: CDR3 protein, CDR3 DNA, J gene, CDR3 length, D gene, V gene, clone size. D genes are given only for firm matches. Expanded clones get a size class; other rows say once, few or many, or leave the size out.

CASSLAGDLPGELFF TGTGCCAGCAGTTTAGCGGGAGATCTTCCCGGGGAGCTGTTTTTT TRBJ2-2 15 TRBD2 TRBV27 -
CASSLVVGGETQYF TGTGCCAGCAGCTTAGTGGTAGGGGGAGAGACCCAGTACTTC TRBJ2-5 14 - TRBV11-3 -
CASSLQTGEDGYTF TGCGCCAGCAGCTTGCAGACAGGGGAGGATGGCTACACCTTC TRBJ1-2 14 TRBD1 TRBV5-1 -
CASSQTQGRLGEQYF TGTGCCAGCAGCCAGACACAGGGGAGGCTTGGCGAGCAGTACTTC TRBJ2-7 15 - TRBV4-2 -
CASSPSGQREETQYF TGCGCCAGCAGCCCCTCGGGACAGCGGGAAGAGACCCAGTACTTC TRBJ2-5 15 - TRBV5-1 -
CASSLISESYNEQFF TGCGCCAGCAGCTTGATTTCGGAGTCCTACAATGAGCAGTTCTTC TRBJ2-1 15 - TRBV5-1 -
CASSLSGGNEQFF TGTGCCAGCAGCTTATCGGGAGGCAATGAGCAGTTCTTC TRBJ2-1 13 TRBD2 TRBV13 -
CASILGPDYEQYF TGTGCCAGTATCCTGGGGCCGGACTACGAGCAGTACTTC TRBJ2-7 13 - TRBV2 -
CASRGTGLYTEAFF TGTGCCAGCAGAGGGACAGGGTTATACACTGAAGCTTTCTTT TRBJ1-1 14 TRBD1 TRBV6-1 -
CASSKDRGLTLSREQYF TGTGCCAGCAGCAAAGACAGGGGGCTGACCCTATCCCGCGAGCAGTACTTC TRBJ2-7 17 TRBD1 TRBV5-4 -
CSVGRRAKETQYF TGCAGCGTTGGACGGAGGGCTAAAGAGACCCAGTACTTC TRBJ2-5 13 - TRBV29-1 once
CASGGASSYNEQFF TGTGCCAGCGGGGGGGCTAGCTCCTACAATGAGCAGTTCTTC TRBJ2-1 14 - TRBV9 -
CASSLISVNEQFF TGTGCCAGCAGCTTAATATCCGTCAATGAGCAGTTCTTC TRBJ2-1 13 - TRBV13 -
CASSYSLIYWNTEAFF TGTGCCAGCAGTTACTCGCTAATCTATTGGAACACTGAAGCTTTCTTT TRBJ1-1 16 - TRBV6-5 -
CASKGGVTGGPEKLFF TGTGCCAGCAAGGGAGGGGTTACAGGGGGACCCGAAAAACTGTTTTTT TRBJ1-4 16 TRBD1 TRBV11-2 -
CASGLSLTENYGYTF TGTGCTAGTGGTTTGAGCTTGACAGAGAACTATGGCTACACCTTC TRBJ1-2 15 - TRBV12-5 -
CAWSVRRRFTDTQYF TGTGCCTGGAGTGTACGGCGGAGATTCACAGATACGCAGTATTTT TRBJ2-3 15 - TRBV30 -
CASHLRQGGTEAFF TGTGCCAGTCATTTAAGACAGGGCGGAACTGAAGCTTTCTTT TRBJ1-1 14 TRBD1 TRBV6-5 -
CASSLGYSYEQYF TGTGCCAGCAGCTTAGGCTATTCCTACGAGCAGTACTTC TRBJ2-7 13 - TRBV7-6 once
CASSLTTGVEDQPQHF TGTGCCAGCAGCCTGACCACAGGGGTCGAGGATCAGCCCCAGCATTTT TRBJ1-5 16 TRBD1 TRBV5-5 -
CAWKWRGDYNEQFF TGTGCCTGGAAATGGCGGGGGGATTACAATGAGCAGTTCTTC TRBJ2-1 14 TRBD2 TRBV30 -
CSVGTDYEQYF TGCAGCGTAGGGACAGACTACGAGCAGTACTTC TRBJ2-7 11 TRBD1 TRBV29-1 -
CASSWGGHRKGAFF TGTGCCAGCAGCTGGGGGGGACACCGGAAAGGAGCTTTCTTT TRBJ1-1 14 - TRBV5-8 -
CAWSGGREQFF TGTGCCTGGAGTGGCGGGAGAGAGCAGTTCTTC TRBJ2-1 11 TRBD2 TRBV30 -
CASSPLRGLAGDNEQFF TGTGCCAGCAGTCCGCTCAGAGGACTAGCGGGAGACAATGAGCAGTTCTTC TRBJ2-1 17 TRBD2 TRBV27 -
CASSTGQASIGYNSPLHF TGCGCCAGCAGCACGGGACAGGCGAGCATTGGATATAATTCACCCCTCCACTTT TRBJ1-6 18 TRBD1 TRBV5-1 -
CASSQPRRSSGSREQYF TGCGCCAGCAGCCAACCCCGTAGGTCTAGCGGGAGTAGGGAGCAGTACTTC TRBJ2-7 17 TRBD2 TRBV4-1 -
CASSFQRQAVAPYEQYF TGTGCCAGCAGCTTCCAAAGACAGGCCGTAGCCCCATACGAGCAGTACTTC TRBJ2-7 17 - TRBV11-2 -
CASSPPSDTPTQNTEAFF TGTGCCAGCAGCCCGCCCTCGGACACACCAACACAGAACACTGAAGCTTTCTTT TRBJ1-1 18 - TRBV14 few
CASSYSISGFAEQYF TGTGCCAGCAGTTACTCGATTTCAGGGTTCGCCGAGCAGTACTTC TRBJ2-7 15 - TRBV6-5 -
CASSLISGPRGHYGYTF TGTGCCAGCAGCTTAATATCGGGACCCAGGGGGCATTATGGCTACACCTTC TRBJ1-2 17 TRBD1 TRBV11-2 few
CASSPRVEANYGYTF TGCGCCAGCAGCCCCAGGGTGGAAGCTAACTATGGCTACACCTTC TRBJ1-2 15 - TRBV5-1 -
CASSLGGASTGELFF TGCGCCAGCAGCTTGGGCGGGGCCTCCACCGGGGAGCTGTTTTTT TRBJ2-2 15 - TRBV5-1 -
CASSLWGLEDYEQYF TGCGCCAGCAGCTTGTGGGGACTAGAAGACTACGAGCAGTACTTC TRBJ2-7 15 TRBD2 TRBV5-1 once
CASSLSRQRPSGNTIYF TGTGCCAGCAGTTTATCCCGACAGAGACCCTCTGGAAACACCATATATTTT TRBJ1-3 17 - TRBV28 -
CASRPQGGDTEAFF TGTGCCAGCAGACCACAGGGAGGGGACACTGAAGCTTTCTTT TRBJ1-1 14 - TRBV6-6 few
CASSEYVWSVLIQETQYF TGTGCCAGCAGTGAATATGTGTGGTCTGTGCTAATCCAAGAGACCCAGTACTTC TRBJ2-5 18 - TRBV25-1 -
CASSYSLSRGAYEQYF TGTGCCAGCAGTTACTCCTTATCCAGGGGTGCCTACGAGCAGTACTTC TRBJ2-7 16 - TRBV6-5 -
CASSLGLTREQYF TGTGCCAGCAGCTTAGGGCTAACTAGAGAGCAGTACTTC TRBJ2-7 13 - TRBV7-2 once